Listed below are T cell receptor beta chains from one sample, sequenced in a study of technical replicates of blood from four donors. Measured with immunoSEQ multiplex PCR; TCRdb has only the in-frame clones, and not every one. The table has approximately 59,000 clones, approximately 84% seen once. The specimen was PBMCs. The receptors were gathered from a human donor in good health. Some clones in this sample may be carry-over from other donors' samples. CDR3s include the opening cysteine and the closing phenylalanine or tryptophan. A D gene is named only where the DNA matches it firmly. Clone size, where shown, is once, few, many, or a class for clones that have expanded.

CDR3aa: CASSQALRPTQGLRSYEQYF; CDR3nt: TGCGCCAGCAGCCAAGCTCTAAGACCCACACAGGGGTTGAGGAGCTACGAGCAGTACTTC; len: 20; abundance: once; v_gene: TRBV4-3; d_gene: TRBD1; j_gene: TRBJ2-7
CDR3aa: CASSPGLAGGIGETQYF; CDR3nt: TGTGCCAGCAGCCCCGGACTAGCGGGGGGAATCGGGGAGACCCAGTACTTC; len: 17; abundance: -; v_gene: TRBV7-6; d_gene: TRBD2; j_gene: TRBJ2-5
CDR3aa: CARSVPWRGDYNEQFF; CDR3nt: TGTGCCAGAAGCGTCCCATGGCGGGGGGACTACAATGAGCAGTTCTTC; len: 16; abundance: -; v_gene: TRBV5-3; d_gene: TRBD2; j_gene: TRBJ2-1
CDR3aa: CASSYELGLNEQFF; CDR3nt: TGTGCCAGCAGTTACGAGCTAGGTCTCAATGAGCAGTTCTTC; len: 14; abundance: -; v_gene: TRBV6-5; d_gene: -; j_gene: TRBJ2-1
CDR3aa: CASSQTGRYNEQFF; CDR3nt: TGCGCCAGCAGCCAGACCGGGAGGTACAATGAGCAGTTCTTC; len: 14; abundance: -; v_gene: TRBV4-1; d_gene: TRBD2; j_gene: TRBJ2-1
CDR3aa: CASSSETGGGYEQYF; CDR3nt: TGTGCCAGCAGCTCAGAGACAGGGGGCGGATACGAGCAGTACTTC; len: 15; abundance: -; v_gene: TRBV7-9; d_gene: TRBD1; j_gene: TRBJ2-7
CDR3aa: CATSRERLINTGELFF; CDR3nt: TGTGCCACCAGCAGGGAGAGACTGATTAACACCGGGGAGCTGTTTTTT; len: 16; abundance: -; v_gene: TRBV15; d_gene: -; j_gene: TRBJ2-2
CDR3aa: CASSLRPLGGIDTEAFF; CDR3nt: TGTGCCAGCAGCTTAAGACCCTTGGGAGGAATTGACACTGAAGCTTTCTTT; len: 17; abundance: -; v_gene: TRBV7-2; d_gene: -; j_gene: TRBJ1-1
CDR3aa: CSVEEGGETQYF; CDR3nt: TGCAGCGTTGAAGAGGGGGGGGAGACCCAGTACTTC; len: 12; abundance: once; v_gene: TRBV29-1; d_gene: TRBD2; j_gene: TRBJ2-5
CDR3aa: CASSQEGTGGSEAFF; CDR3nt: TGTGCCAGCAGCCAGGAAGGGACAGGGGGATCGGAAGCTTTCTTT; len: 15; abundance: -; v_gene: TRBV14; d_gene: TRBD1; j_gene: TRBJ1-1
CDR3aa: CASSPNPGLSYEQYF; CDR3nt: TGCGCCAGCAGCCCTAATCCGGGACTCAGCTACGAGCAGTACTTC; len: 15; abundance: -; v_gene: TRBV5-1; d_gene: -; j_gene: TRBJ2-7
CDR3aa: CASSVSGQGMGTDTQYF; CDR3nt: TGCGCCAGCAGCGTCTCCGGACAGGGTATGGGCACAGATACGCAGTATTTT; len: 17; abundance: -; v_gene: TRBV5-1; d_gene: TRBD1; j_gene: TRBJ2-3
CDR3aa: CASSYSPGQGGNEQFF; CDR3nt: TGTGCCAGCAGTTACTCCCCGGGACAGGGGGGCAATGAGCAGTTCTTC; len: 16; abundance: -; v_gene: TRBV6-5; d_gene: TRBD1; j_gene: TRBJ2-1
CDR3aa: CASSFWVRDRGKLFF; CDR3nt: TGTGCCAGCAGCTTCTGGGTCCGTGACCGGGGGAAACTGTTTTTT; len: 15; abundance: once; v_gene: TRBV5-7; d_gene: -; j_gene: TRBJ1-4
CDR3aa: CASSRGQENEKLFF; CDR3nt: TGCGCCAGCAGCAGGGGACAGGAGAATGAAAAACTGTTTTTT; len: 14; abundance: few; v_gene: TRBV5-1; d_gene: TRBD1; j_gene: TRBJ1-4
CDR3aa: CASSVSAGELFF; CDR3nt: TGTGCCAGCAGCGTATCGGCCGGGGAGCTGTTTTTT; len: 12; abundance: -; v_gene: TRBV9; d_gene: -; j_gene: TRBJ2-2
CDR3aa: CASGVDRDNSPLHF; CDR3nt: TGTGCCAGCGGTGTCGACAGGGACAATTCACCCCTCCACTTT; len: 14; abundance: -; v_gene: TRBV7-9; d_gene: TRBD1; j_gene: TRBJ1-6
CDR3aa: CASSLGLANEQFF; CDR3nt: TGTGCCAGCAGCCTGGGACTAGCCAATGAGCAGTTCTTC; len: 13; abundance: -; v_gene: TRBV7-3; d_gene: TRBD2; j_gene: TRBJ2-1
CDR3aa: CASSLGLHYEQYF; CDR3nt: TGTGCCAGTAGCCTCGGACTGCACTACGAGCAGTACTTC; len: 13; abundance: once; v_gene: TRBV19; d_gene: -; j_gene: TRBJ2-7
CDR3aa: CAWGTGGGETQYF; CDR3nt: TGTGCCTGGGGGACAGGGGGCGGCGAGACCCAGTACTTC; len: 13; abundance: -; v_gene: TRBV30; d_gene: TRBD1; j_gene: TRBJ2-5
CDR3aa: CASSSEGLYNEQFF; CDR3nt: TGTGCCAGCAGCTCCGAGGGACTCTACAATGAGCAGTTCTTC; len: 14; abundance: -; v_gene: TRBV11-2; d_gene: -; j_gene: TRBJ2-1
CDR3aa: CASSEGASGYNEQFF; CDR3nt: TGTGCCAGCAGTGAAGGTGCTAGCGGATACAATGAGCAGTTCTTC; len: 15; abundance: -; v_gene: TRBV2; d_gene: TRBD2; j_gene: TRBJ2-1
CDR3aa: CASSQDALGLGYTF; CDR3nt: TGTGCCAGCAGCCAAGACGCCTTGGGCCTCGGCTACACCTTC; len: 14; abundance: -; v_gene: TRBV14; d_gene: -; j_gene: TRBJ1-2